The subject of this entry is one T cell receptor (beta chain). The antigen remains undetermined. Method: immunoSEQ multiplex PCR; TCRdb's copy keeps in-frame clones and lacks some. Of 75,000 to 100,000 clones in the sample, 89% are singletons; the top ten hold roughly 1.5%. The data were obtained in a study of T cell responses to AZD1222 COVID-19 vaccine. Findings and caveats of the study: Baseline seropositives among AZD1222 recipients totaled only five to seven. Unmutated variant regions are reportedly targeted by nearly half of spike-specific TCRs.

The CDR3 runs to 11 residues. The V gene's germline CDR1 is DFQATT and CDR2 SNEGSKA (reference sequence). V lost 5 bases, J lost 3 bases, and 8 bases lay in between. This specimen was peripheral blood, taken on day 0 of AZD1222 vaccination. The rearrangement uses TRBV20-1 and TRBJ2-7, with D uncertain. The receptor was isolated from an adult in good health. This CDR3 is CSAYRNYEQYF. CDR3 coding DNA: TGCAGTGCTTACAGAAACTACGAGCAGTACTTC.